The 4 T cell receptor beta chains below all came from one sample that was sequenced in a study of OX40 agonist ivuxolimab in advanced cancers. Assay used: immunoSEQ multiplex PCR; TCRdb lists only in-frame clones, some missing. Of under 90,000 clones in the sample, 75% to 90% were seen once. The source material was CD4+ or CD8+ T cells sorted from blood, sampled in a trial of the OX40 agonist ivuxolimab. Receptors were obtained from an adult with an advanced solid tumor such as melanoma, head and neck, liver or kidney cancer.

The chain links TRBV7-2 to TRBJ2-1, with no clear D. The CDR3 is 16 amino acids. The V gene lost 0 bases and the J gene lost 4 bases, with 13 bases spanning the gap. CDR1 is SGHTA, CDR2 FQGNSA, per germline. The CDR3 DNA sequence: TGTGCCAGCAGCTTAGCGCAGGCGGTCCCATACAATGAGCAGTTCTTC. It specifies CASSLAQAVPYNEQFF.

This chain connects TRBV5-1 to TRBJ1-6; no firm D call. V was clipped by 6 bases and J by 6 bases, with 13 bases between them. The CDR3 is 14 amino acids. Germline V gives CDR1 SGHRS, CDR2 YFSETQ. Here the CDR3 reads CASTPSEGNSPLHF. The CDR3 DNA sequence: TGCGCCAGCACCCCCTCCGAGGGTAATTCACCCCTCCACTTT.

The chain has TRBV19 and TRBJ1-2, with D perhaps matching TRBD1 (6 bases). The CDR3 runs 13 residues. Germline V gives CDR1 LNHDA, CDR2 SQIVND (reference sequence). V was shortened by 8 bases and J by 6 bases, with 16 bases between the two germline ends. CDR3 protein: CASSQQGNNGYTF. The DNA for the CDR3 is TGTGCCAGTTCTCAACAGGGAAATAATGGCTACACCTTC.

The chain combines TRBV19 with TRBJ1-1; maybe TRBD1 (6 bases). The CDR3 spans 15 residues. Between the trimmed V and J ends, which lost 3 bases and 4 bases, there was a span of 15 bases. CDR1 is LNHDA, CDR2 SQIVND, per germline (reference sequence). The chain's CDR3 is CASSMGPDRSTEAFF. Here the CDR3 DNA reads TGTGCCAGTAGTATGGGCCCCGACAGGAGCACTGAAGCTTTCTTT.